This T cell receptor beta chain was profiled in a study of T cell changes during pregnancy in multiple sclerosis. Repertoires were generated with immunoSEQ multiplex PCR, while TCRdb's copy carries only in-frame clones and drops some. The table lists over 70,000 clones, 92% of them singletons. Germline assignment: CDR1 MDHEN and CDR2 SYDVKM. The CDR3 extends over 14 amino acids. V gave up 5 bases and J gave up 5 bases, with 13 bases separating them. The sequence was collected from a female donor in good health, enrolled as a control in a pregnancy study. Source: peripheral blood, taken in the third trimester of pregnancy. The chain links TRBV28 to TRBJ2-1; possible D gene TRBD1, 5 bases. CDR3 sequence: CASSPNLGDNEQFF. The CDR3 DNA follows: TGTGCCAGCAGTCCAAACTTAGGGGACAATGAGCAGTTCTTC.